The rows below give T cell receptor beta chains drawn from one sample of a study of blood T cell repertoires in COVID-19. Generated by immunoSEQ multiplex PCR, the TCRdb table keeps only in-frame clones and is missing some. The table shows approximately 110,000 clones, with approximately 69% occurring only once. Specimen: peripheral blood. The receptors originated from a man older than 75 with acute or convalescent COVID-19. Each CDR3 is given with its conserved first and last residue. Clone sizes are given selectively: once, few, many, or a class where the clone is expanded.

>TRBV30|few
CAWVGDTAHSPLHF
>TRBV28|-
CASRIGLAGYYEQYF
>TRBV9|once
CASSVVSQGEQFF
>TRBV30|-
CAWSIGQGGDGYTF
>TRBV7-3|-
CASSLGHGSTDTQYF
>TRBV10-2|-
CASSESSGRPTGF
>TRBV28|-
CATFGAGLGPLQPQHF
>TRBV18|-
CASSPGTGGNNEQFF
>TRBV3-1/TRBV3-2|-
CASSSAGSYEQYF
>TRBV5-1|-
CASSLTGYTEAFF
>TRBV28|few
CASSLGGGRYQPQHF
>TRBV19|-
CASTYGRKGTDTQYF
>TRBV2|-
CASSPPPGLAGVRGHYNEQFF
>TRBV19|-
CASSSVAGEGYTQYF
>TRBV5-1|-
CASSSRGGRNTEAFF
>TRBV27|-
CASSPGTGIRQPQHF
>TRBV19|few
CASGLAGGDEQYF
>TRBV28|-
CASSVGGGLEETQYF
>TRBV23-1|few
CASSQPRDLKEQFF
>TRBV7-2|few
CASSLDGSGVQYF
>TRBV28|-
CASSLGRGVSEAFF
>TRBV6-4|-
CASRRRGATNEKLFF
>TRBV29-1|once
CSVGGTSPYEQYF
>TRBV28|-
CASSHPRQGGQPQHF
>TRBV19|few
CASRFGGTGTLNSPLHF
>TRBV6-5|-
CASSYIWDRGNYEQYF
>TRBV5-1|-
CASSPRDRGGIQPQHF
>TRBV15|-
CATSRDPNRAQETQYF
>TRBV28|-
CASSFGSRTEKLFF
>TRBV24-1|few
CATSDQEGGYTF
>TRBV12-3/TRBV12-4|many
CASSRQAYGYTF
>TRBV4-3|-
CASSQDLQKNTEAFF
>TRBV5-1|-
CASSLAPRLANPGDEQFF
>TRBV2|-
CASSEERGGLKTQYF
>TRBV7-2|-
CASSSGGMNTEAFF
>TRBV6-5|-
CASMGQGNSYEQYF
>TRBV7-2|-
CASSLDGGQPQHF
>TRBV20-1|many
CSASKGYTGELFF
>TRBV28|-
CASSFWQSSYNSPLHF